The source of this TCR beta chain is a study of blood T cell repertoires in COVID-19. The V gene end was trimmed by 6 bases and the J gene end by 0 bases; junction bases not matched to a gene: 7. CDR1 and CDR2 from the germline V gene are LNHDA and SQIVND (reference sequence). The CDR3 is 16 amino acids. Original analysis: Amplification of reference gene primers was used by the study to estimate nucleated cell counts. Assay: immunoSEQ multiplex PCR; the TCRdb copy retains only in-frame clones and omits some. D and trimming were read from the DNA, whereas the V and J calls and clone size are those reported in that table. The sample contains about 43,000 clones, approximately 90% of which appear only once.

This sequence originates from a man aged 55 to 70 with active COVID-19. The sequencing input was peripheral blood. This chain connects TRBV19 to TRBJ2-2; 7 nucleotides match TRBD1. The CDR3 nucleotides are TGTGCCAGTAGCTCACAGGGGCCCGCGAACACCGGGGAGCTGTTTTTT. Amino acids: CASSSQGPANTGELFF.